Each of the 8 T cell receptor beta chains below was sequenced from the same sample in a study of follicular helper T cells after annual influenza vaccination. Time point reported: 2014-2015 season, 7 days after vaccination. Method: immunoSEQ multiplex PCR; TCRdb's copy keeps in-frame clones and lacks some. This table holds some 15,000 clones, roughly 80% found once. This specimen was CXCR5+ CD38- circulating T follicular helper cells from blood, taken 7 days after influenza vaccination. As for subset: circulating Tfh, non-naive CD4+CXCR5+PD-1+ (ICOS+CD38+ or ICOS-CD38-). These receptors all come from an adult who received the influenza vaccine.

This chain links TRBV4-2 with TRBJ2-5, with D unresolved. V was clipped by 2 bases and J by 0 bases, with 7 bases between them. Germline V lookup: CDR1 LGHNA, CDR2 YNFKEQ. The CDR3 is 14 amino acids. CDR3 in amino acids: CASSQPTNQETQYF. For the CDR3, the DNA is TGTGCCAGCAGCCAACCCACAAACCAAGAGACCCAGTACTTC.

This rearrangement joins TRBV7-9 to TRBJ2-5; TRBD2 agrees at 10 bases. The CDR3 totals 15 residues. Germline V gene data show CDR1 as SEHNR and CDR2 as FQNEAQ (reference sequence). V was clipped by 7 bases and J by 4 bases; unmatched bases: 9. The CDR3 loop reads CASTPLAGGGETQYF. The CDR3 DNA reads TGTGCCAGCACCCCCTTAGCGGGGGGTGGAGAGACCCAGTACTTC.

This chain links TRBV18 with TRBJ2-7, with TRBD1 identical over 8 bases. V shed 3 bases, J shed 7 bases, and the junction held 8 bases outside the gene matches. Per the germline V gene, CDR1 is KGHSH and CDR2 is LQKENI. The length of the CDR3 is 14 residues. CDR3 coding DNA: TGTGCCAGCTCACCTCTACAGGGGGTGGGTGAGCAGTACTTC. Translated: CASSPLQGVGEQYF.

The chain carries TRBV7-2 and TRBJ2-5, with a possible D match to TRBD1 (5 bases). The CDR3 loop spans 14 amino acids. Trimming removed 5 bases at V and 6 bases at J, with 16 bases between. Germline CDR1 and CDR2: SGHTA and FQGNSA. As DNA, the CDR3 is TGTGCCAGCAGCCCCGACAGAGGATTAAAGACCCAGTACTTC. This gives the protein CASSPDRGLKTQYF.

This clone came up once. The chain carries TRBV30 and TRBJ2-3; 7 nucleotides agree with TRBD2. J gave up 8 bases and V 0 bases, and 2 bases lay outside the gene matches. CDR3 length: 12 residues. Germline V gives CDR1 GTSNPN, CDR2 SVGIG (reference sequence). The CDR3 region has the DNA TGTGCCTGGAGTGTAGGACTAGTTACGCAGTATTTT. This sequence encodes CAWSVGLVTQYF.

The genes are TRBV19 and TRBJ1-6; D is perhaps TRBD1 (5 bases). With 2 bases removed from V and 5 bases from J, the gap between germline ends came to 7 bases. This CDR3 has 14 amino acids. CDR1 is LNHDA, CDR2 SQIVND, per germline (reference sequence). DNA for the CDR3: TGTGCCAGTAGTATACAGGGTAATAATTCACCCCTCCACTTT. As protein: CASSIQGNNSPLHF. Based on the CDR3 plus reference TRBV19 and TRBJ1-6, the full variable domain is DGGITQSPKYLFRKEGQNVTLSCEQNLNHDAMYWYRQDPGQGLRLIYYSQIVNDFQKGDIAEGYSVSREKKESFPLTVTSAQKNPTAFYLCASSIQGNNSPLHFGNGTRLTVT.

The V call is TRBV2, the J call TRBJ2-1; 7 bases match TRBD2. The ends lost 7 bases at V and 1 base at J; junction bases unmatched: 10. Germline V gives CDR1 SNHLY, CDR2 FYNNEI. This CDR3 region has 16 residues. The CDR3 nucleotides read TGTGCCAGCAAAGAGACAATGGGAGGGTCCTACAATGAGCAGTTCTTC. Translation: CASKETMGGSYNEQFF.

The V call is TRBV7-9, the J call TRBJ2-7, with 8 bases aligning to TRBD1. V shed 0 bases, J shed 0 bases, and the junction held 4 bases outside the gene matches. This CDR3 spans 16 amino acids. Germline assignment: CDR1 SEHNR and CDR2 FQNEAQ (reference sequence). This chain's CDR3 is CASSLAQGQGSYEQYF. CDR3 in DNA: TGTGCCAGCAGCTTAGCGCAAGGACAGGGCTCCTACGAGCAGTACTTC.